This T cell receptor (beta chain) was sequenced during a study of blood T cell repertoires in COVID-19. Study in general: Acute-phase and convalescent COVID-19 samples originated in the United States, Italy and Spain. Nucleic acid was either cDNA or gDNA, and it came from T cells, B-cell-depleted T cells, or PBMCs.

Sequencing used immunoSEQ multiplex PCR; TCRdb keeps in-frame clones, though not all of them. The sample yields fewer than 400,000 clones, just under 90% seen once. This clone appeared a few times. CDR3 size: 12 residues. Germline V CDR1 and CDR2: MDHEN, SYDVKM. The V end was cut by 4 bases, the J end by 4 bases, with 7 bases between. Symptom resolution, clearance, or two negative PCRs marked donors in Cohort 3 as recovered. Sequenced material: PBMCs or T cells enriched from blood (not recorded which). This TCR was recovered from a woman aged 25 to 39 who had recovered from COVID-19. J is TRBJ1-2 and V is TRBV28; no firm D call. In DNA, the CDR3 is TGTGCCAGCAGTTCGAGTAGCTATGGCTACACCTTC. Amino acids: CASSSSSYGYTF.